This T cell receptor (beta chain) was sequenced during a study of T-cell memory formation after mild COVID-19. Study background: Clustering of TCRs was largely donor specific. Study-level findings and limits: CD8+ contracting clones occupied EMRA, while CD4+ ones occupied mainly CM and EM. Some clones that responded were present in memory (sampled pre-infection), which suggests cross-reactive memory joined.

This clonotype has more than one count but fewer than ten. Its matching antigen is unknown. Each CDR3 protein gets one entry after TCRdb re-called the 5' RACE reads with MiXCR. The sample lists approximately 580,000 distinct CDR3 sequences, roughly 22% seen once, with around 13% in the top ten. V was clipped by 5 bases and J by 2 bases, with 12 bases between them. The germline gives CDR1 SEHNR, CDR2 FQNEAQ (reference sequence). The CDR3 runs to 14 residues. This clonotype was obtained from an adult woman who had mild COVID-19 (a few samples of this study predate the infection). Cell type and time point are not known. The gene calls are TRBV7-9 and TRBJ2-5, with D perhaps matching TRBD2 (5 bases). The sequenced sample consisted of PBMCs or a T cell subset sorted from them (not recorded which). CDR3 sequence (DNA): TGTGCCAGCAGCAGTACCGGGGTACAAGAGACCCAGTACTTC. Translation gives CASSSTGVQETQYF.